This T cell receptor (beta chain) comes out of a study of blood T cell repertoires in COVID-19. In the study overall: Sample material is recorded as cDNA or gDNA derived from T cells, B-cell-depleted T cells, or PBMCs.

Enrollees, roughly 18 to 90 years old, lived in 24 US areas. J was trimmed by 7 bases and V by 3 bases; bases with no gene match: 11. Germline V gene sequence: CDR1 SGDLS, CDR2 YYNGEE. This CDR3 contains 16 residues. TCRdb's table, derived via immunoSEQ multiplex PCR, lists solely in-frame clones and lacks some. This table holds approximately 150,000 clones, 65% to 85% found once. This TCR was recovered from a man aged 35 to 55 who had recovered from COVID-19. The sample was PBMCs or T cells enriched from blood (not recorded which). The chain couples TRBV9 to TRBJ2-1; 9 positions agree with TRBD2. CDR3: CASSDLAGPPGNEQFF. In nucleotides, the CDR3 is TGTGCCAGCAGCGACCTAGCGGGGCCTCCTGGTAATGAGCAGTTCTTC.